This T cell receptor (beta chain) was obtained from a study of blood T cell repertoires in COVID-19. Study in general: COVID-19 samples from acute and convalescent phases originated in the United States, Italy and Spain.

The table came from immunoSEQ multiplex PCR; TCRdb's copy has only in-frame clones and leaves some out. The sample carries hundreds of thousands of clones, 65% to 80% recorded once. The germline CDR1 and CDR2 sequences are SGHRS and YFSETQ. The CDR3 consists of 14 residues. V was clipped by 0 bases and J by 10 bases, with 11 bases between them. This TCR derives from a woman between 35 and 50 years old with active or convalescent COVID-19. The sequenced sample was peripheral blood. This sequence joins TRBV5-1 and TRBJ1-6; maybe TRBD1 (5 bases). The DNA of the CDR3 is TGCGCCAGCAGCTTGGGGGGCGCTGGGTCACCCCTCCACTTT. Translating gives CASSLGGAGSPLHF.